This TCR beta chain originates from a study of blood T cell repertoires in COVID-19. In the study overall: Italy, Spain and the United States were the sources of the convalescent and acute COVID-19 samples. Sources were T cells, B-cell-depleted T cells, or PBMCs; the material itself was cDNA or gDNA.

Original data processing: Counts of nucleated cells, estimated from reference gene primer amplification, were obtained. Sequencing was performed with immunoSEQ multiplex PCR; in TCRdb, only in-frame clones are kept and a portion is missing. The D gene and trimming were derived from the DNA, and the V and J assignments and clone size from that table. The sample holds fewer than 150,000 clones; 70% to 85% are singletons and the top ten take 5.5% to 7%. The CDR3 is 14 residues long. V lost 0 bases and J lost 5; bases outside the gene matches: 4. Per germline, CDR1 SGHNT and CDR2 YYREEE (reference sequence).

The gene calls are TRBV5-4 and TRBJ2-5; TRBD2 matches 7 bases. Sequencing was done on a sample of peripheral blood. The clonotype comes from a human donor in a cohort sampled during active COVID-19. CDR3 DNA: TGTGCCAGCAGCTTGGGGCTAGCGGTGGAGACCCAGTACTTC. Protein product: CASSLGLAVETQYF.